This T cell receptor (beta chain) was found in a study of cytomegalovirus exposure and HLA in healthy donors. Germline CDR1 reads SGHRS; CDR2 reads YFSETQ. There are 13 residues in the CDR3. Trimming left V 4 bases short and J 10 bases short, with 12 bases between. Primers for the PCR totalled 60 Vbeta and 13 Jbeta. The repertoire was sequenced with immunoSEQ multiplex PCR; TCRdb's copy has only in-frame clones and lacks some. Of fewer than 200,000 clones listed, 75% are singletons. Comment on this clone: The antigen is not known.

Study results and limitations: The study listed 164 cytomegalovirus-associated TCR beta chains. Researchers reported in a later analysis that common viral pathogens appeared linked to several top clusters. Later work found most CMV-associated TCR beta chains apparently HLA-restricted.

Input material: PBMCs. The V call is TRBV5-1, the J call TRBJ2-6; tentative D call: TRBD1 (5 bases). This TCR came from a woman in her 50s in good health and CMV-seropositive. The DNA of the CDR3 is TGCGCCAGCAGCGTCGACAGCCGTAACGTCCTGACTTTC. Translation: CASSVDSRNVLTF.